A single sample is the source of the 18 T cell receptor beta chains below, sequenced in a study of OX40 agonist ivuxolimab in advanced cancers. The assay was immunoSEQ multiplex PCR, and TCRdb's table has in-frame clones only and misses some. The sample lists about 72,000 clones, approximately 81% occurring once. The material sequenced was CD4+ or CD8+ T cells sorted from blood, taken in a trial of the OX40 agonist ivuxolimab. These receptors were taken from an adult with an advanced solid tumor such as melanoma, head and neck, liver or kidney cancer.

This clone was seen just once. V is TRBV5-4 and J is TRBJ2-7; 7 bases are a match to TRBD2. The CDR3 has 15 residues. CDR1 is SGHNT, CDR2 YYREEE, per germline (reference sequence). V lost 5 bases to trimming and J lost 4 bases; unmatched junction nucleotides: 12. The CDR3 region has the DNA TGTGCCAGCAGTAGGATAGGGAGGGAACCTTACGAGCAGTACTTC. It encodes CASSRIGREPYEQYF.

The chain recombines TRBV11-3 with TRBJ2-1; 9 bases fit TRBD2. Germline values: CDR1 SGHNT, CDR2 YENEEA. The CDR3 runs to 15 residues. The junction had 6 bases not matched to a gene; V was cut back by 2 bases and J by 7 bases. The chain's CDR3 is CASSLTGTSRNEQFF. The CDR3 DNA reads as TGTGCCAGCAGCTTAACCGGGACTAGCAGGAATGAGCAGTTCTTC.

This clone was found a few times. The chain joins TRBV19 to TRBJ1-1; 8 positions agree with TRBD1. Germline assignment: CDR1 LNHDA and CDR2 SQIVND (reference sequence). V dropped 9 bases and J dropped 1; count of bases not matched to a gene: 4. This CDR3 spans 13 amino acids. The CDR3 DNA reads TGTGCCAGCCTGGGACAGGCGAACACTGAAGCTTTCTTT. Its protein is CASLGQANTEAFF. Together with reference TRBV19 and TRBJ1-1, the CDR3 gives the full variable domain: DGGITQSPKYLFRKEGQNVTLSCEQNLNHDAMYWYRQDPGQGLRLIYYSQIVNDFQKGDIAEGYSVSREKKESFPLTVTSAQKNPTAFYLCASLGQANTEAFFGQGTRLTVV.

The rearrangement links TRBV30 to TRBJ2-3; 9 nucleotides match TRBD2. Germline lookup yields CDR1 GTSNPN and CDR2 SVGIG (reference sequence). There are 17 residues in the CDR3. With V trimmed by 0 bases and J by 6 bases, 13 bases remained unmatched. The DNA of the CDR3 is TGTGCCTGGAGTGTAGGCGGGAGGGCCGGTGGTGCCGATACGCAGTATTTT. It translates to CAWSVGGRAGGADTQYF.

For the CDR3, the DNA is TGTGCCAGCAGCAGCGGGACAGGTATGACCCTGGCCAAAAACATTCAGTACTTC. It encodes CASSSGTGMTLAKNIQYF. This sequence joins TRBV13 and TRBJ2-4; tentative D call: TRBD1 (8 bases). The CDR3 contains 18 residues. V gave up 5 bases and J gave up 1 base, with 21 bases separating them. Germline assignment: CDR1 PRHDT and CDR2 FYEKMQ (reference sequence).

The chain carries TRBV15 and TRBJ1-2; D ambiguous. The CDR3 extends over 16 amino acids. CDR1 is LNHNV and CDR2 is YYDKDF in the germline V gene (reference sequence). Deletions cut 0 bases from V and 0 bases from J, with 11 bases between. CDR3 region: CATSRDSSGTNYGYTF. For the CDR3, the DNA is TGTGCCACCAGCAGAGATAGTTCGGGAACTAACTATGGCTACACCTTC.

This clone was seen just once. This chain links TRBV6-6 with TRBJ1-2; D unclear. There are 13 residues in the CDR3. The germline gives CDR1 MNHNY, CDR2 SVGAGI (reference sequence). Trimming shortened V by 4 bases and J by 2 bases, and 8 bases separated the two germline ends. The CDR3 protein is CASSSTRNYGYTF. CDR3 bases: TGTGCCAGCAGTTCGACAAGAAACTATGGCTACACCTTC.

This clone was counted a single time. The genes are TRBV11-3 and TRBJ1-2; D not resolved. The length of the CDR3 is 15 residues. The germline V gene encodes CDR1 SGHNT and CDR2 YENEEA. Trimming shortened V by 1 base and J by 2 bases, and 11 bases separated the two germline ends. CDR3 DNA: TGTGCCAGCAGCTTAGTAGGAGCCGACAACTATGGCTACACCTTC. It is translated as CASSLVGADNYGYTF.

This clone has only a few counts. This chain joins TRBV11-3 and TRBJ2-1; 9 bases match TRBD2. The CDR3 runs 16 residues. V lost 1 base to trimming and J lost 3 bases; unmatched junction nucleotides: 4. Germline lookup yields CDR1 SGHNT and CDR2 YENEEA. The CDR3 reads CASSLGGSGGYNEQFF. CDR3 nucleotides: TGTGCCAGCAGCTTAGGGGGTAGCGGGGGCTACAATGAGCAGTTCTTC.

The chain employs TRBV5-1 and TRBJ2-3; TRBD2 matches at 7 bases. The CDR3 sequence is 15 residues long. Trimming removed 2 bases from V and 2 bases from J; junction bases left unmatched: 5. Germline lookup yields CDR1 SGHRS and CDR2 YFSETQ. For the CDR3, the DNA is TGCGCCAGCAGCTTCCAGGGACTATCCACAGATACGCAGTATTTT. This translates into CASSFQGLSTDTQYF.

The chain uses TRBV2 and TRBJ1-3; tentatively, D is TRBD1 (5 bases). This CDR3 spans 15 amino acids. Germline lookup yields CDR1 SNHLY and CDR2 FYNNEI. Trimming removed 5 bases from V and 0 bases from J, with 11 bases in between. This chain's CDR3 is CASSPQVYSGNTIYF. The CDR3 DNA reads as TGTGCCAGCAGTCCACAGGTTTACTCTGGAAACACCATATATTTT.

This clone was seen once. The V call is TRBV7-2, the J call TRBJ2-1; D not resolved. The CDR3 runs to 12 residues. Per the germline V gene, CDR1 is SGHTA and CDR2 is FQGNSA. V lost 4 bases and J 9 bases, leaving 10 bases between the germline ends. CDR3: CASSSRPTEQFF. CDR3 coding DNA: TGTGCCAGCAGCTCGCGCCCTACTGAGCAGTTCTTC.

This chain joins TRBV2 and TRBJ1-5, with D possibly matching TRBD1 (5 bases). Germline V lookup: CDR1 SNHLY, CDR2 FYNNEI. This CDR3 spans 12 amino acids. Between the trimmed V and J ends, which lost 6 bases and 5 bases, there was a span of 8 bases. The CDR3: CASRQGDQPQHF. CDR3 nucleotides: TGTGCCAGCAGGCAGGGTGATCAGCCCCAGCATTTT.

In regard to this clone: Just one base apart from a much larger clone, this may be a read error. The CDR3 coding sequence is TGTGCCAGCAGCCCAGAGAACACAGATACGCAGTATTTT. Amino acids: CASSPENTDTQYF. The chain combines TRBV5-6 with TRBJ2-3; no firm D call. This CDR3 contains 13 residues. V was pared by 4 bases and J by 2 bases, with 8 bases between. Germline loops: CDR1 SGHDT, CDR2 YYEEEE.

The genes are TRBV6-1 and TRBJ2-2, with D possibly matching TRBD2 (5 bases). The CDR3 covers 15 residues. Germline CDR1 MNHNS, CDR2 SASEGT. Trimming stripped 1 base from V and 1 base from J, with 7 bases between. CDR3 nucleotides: TGTGCCAGCAGTGAAGGAGGGATGAACACCGGGGAGCTGTTTTTT. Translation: CASSEGGMNTGELFF.

CDR3 sequence (DNA): TGTGCCAGCAGTTACTCAACTCCGGGACAGGCCTACGAGCAGTACTTC. It encodes CASSYSTPGQAYEQYF. The chain uses TRBV6-5 and TRBJ2-7; 8 bases line up with TRBD1. The germline gives CDR1 MNHEY, CDR2 SVGAGI. This CDR3 is 16 amino acids long. J lost 2 bases, V lost 0 bases, and 6 bases had no gene match.

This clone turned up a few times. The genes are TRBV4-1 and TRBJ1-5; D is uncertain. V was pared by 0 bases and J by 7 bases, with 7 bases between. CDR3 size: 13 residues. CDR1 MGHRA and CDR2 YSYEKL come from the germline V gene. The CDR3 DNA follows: TGCGCCAGCAGCCAAGATTCGGAGCAGCCCCAGCATTTT. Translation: CASSQDSEQPQHF.

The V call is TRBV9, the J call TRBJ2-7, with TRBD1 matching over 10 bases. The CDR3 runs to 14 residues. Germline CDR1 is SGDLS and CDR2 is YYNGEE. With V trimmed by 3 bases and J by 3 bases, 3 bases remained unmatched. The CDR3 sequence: CASSAGTGDYEQYF. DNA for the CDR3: TGTGCCAGCAGCGCCGGGACAGGGGACTACGAGCAGTACTTC.